These 23 T cell receptor beta chains share one sample of origin, sequenced in a study of blood T cell repertoires in COVID-19. The method was immunoSEQ multiplex PCR; TCRdb's version includes in-frame clones alone and lacks a portion of them. This table holds about 320,000 clones, 87% found once. Input material: PBMCs or T cells enriched from blood (not recorded which). Receptors originate from a woman aged 25 to 39 who had recovered from COVID-19.

The chain joins TRBV4-1 to TRBJ2-3, with 9 bases identical to TRBD2. Germline loops: CDR1 MGHRA, CDR2 YSYEKL. V was pared by 3 bases and J by 0 bases, with 7 bases of the junction left unmatched. This CDR3 has 17 residues. CDR3 sequence: CASSQLLAGLSTDTQYF. For the CDR3, the DNA is TGCGCCAGCAGCCAGCTACTAGCGGGTCTAAGCACAGATACGCAGTATTTT.

This chain links TRBV19 with TRBJ2-3, with D tentatively TRBD2 (6 bases). This CDR3 is built from 16 residues. CDR1 and CDR2 from the germline V gene are LNHDA and SQIVND (reference sequence). The ends were cut back, 4 bases at V and 2 bases at J, with 16 bases in the middle. The CDR3 DNA is TGTGCCAGTAGTAGATCCCCCGGAGGGGCCACAGATACGCAGTATTTT. Protein: CASSRSPGGATDTQYF.

This chain uses TRBV19 with TRBJ2-3; TRBD2 matches at 9 bases. CDR3 length: 15 residues. From germline, CDR1 is LNHDA and CDR2 SQIVND (reference sequence). Germline trimming cut 7 bases from V and 0 bases from J; bases unmatched to any gene: 5. For the CDR3, the DNA is TGTGCCAGTACCCTAGCGGGGCTAAGCACAGATACGCAGTATTTT. Translation: CASTLAGLSTDTQYF.

This chain joins TRBV18 and TRBJ2-7, with TRBD2 matching 8 bases. Germline CDR1 is KGHSH and CDR2 is LQKENI. This CDR3 is 17 amino acids long. The J segment lost 2 bases and the V segment lost 1 base, leaving 10 bases of the junction unmatched. The CDR3 bases are TGTGCCAGCTCACCACGCCCCCCAGCGGGGGTTGCCTACGAGCAGTACTTC. Protein product: CASSPRPPAGVAYEQYF.

The chain combines TRBV2 with TRBJ2-1; maybe TRBD2 (5 bases). The germline V gene encodes CDR1 SNHLY and CDR2 FYNNEI. The length of the CDR3 is 14 residues. V lost 7 bases and J 2 bases, leaving 12 bases between the germline ends. CDR3 nucleotides: TGTGCCAGCACTCCGGGGTTACCCTACAATGAGCAGTTCTTC. This gives the protein CASTPGLPYNEQFF.

The chain joins TRBV15 to TRBJ2-1, with D perhaps matching TRBD1 (7 bases). Germline CDR1 and CDR2: LNHNV and YYDKDF (reference sequence). The CDR3 is 15 residues long. Between the trimmed V and J ends, which lost 2 bases and 4 bases, there was a span of 12 bases. CDR3 in DNA: TGTGCCACCAGCAGACGCAGGGGGGATTACAATGAGCAGTTCTTC. Protein product: CATSRRRGDYNEQFF.

V usage is TRBV15 and J usage is TRBJ1-3, with D possibly TRBD1 on 6 matching bases. V lost 0 bases and J lost 0, with 12 bases in between. Germline-derived CDR1 and CDR2 are LNHNV and YYDKDF (reference sequence). There are 17 residues in the CDR3. The CDR3 nucleotides read TGTGCCACCAGCAGAGATCGCGTGACAGGCTCTGGAAACACCATATATTTT. It encodes CATSRDRVTGSGNTIYF.

The gene calls are TRBV7-9 and TRBJ1-1; 7 bases line up with TRBD1. Germline CDR1 and CDR2: SEHNR and FQNEAQ (reference sequence). V was pared by 5 bases and J by 8 bases, with 8 bases of the junction left unmatched. This CDR3 comprises 13 residues. The CDR3 region is CASSPTGVPEAFF. The CDR3 coding sequence is TGTGCCAGCAGCCCCACAGGGGTCCCCGAAGCTTTCTTT. The entire variable domain, with the rest obtained from reference TRBV7-9 and TRBJ1-1, is as follows: DTGVSQNPRHKITKRGQNVTFRCDPISEHNRLYWYRQTLGQGPEFLTYFQNEAQLEKSRLLSDRFSAERPKGSFSTLEIQRTEQGDSAMYLCASSPTGVPEAFFGQGTRLTVV.

The chain combines TRBV7-8 with TRBJ2-1; 11 bases match TRBD2. This CDR3 is built from 16 residues. Germline values: CDR1 SGHVS, CDR2 FQNEAQ. The junction had 10 bases not matched to a gene; V was cut back by 4 bases and J by 8 bases. In nucleotides, the CDR3 is TGTGCCAGCAGCTCTGAACTAGCGGGGGACCACGATGAGCAGTTCTTC. Translated, it gives CASSSELAGDHDEQFF. Supplemented by reference TRBV7-8 and TRBJ2-1, the full variable domain reads GAGVSQSPRYKVAKRGQDVALRCDPISGHVSLFWYQQALGQGPEFLTYFQNEAQLDKSGLPSDRFFAERPEGSVSTLKIQRTQQEDSAVYLCASSSELAGDHDEQFFGPGTRLTVL.

The chain employs TRBV15 and TRBJ2-2; tentatively, D is TRBD2 (5 bases). This CDR3 comprises 15 residues. The V and J ends lost 1 base and 3 bases respectively, with 9 bases between them. Germline V CDR1 and CDR2: LNHNV, YYDKDF (reference sequence). The CDR3 DNA reads TGTGCCACCAGCAGAGGACCGAGGGACACCGGGGAGCTGTTTTTT. This codes for CATSRGPRDTGELFF.

The V call is TRBV9, the J call TRBJ2-1, with a tentative D call TRBD2 (6 bases). V dropped 0 bases and J dropped 6 bases, with 13 bases sitting between them. Germline values: CDR1 SGDLS, CDR2 YYNGEE. The CDR3 is 15 residues long. The CDR3 DNA reads as TGTGCCAGCAGCGTAGAGTTTCGGAGGGGCAATGAGCAGTTCTTC. It translates to CASSVEFRRGNEQFF.

The chain links TRBV9 to TRBJ2-2; D unresolved. The CDR3 loop spans 13 amino acids. Germline lookup yields CDR1 SGDLS and CDR2 YYNGEE. V lost 0 bases and J 4 bases, leaving 4 bases between the germline ends. CDR3 nucleotide sequence: TGTGCCAGCAGCGTAGAGCTCACCGGGGAGCTGTTTTTT. Amino acids: CASSVELTGELFF.

This clone came up once. This rearrangement joins TRBV4-1 to TRBJ1-2; 10 nucleotides line up with TRBD1. The CDR3 has 15 amino acids. The germline V gene encodes CDR1 MGHRA and CDR2 YSYEKL. V was clipped by 0 bases and J by 8 bases; unmatched bases: 6. The CDR3 sequence is CASSQEGTGDRGYTF. The DNA of the CDR3 is TGCGCCAGCAGCCAAGAAGGGACAGGGGATCGGGGCTACACCTTC.

This chain joins TRBV12-3 or TRBV12-4 and TRBJ2-7, with 7 bases that match TRBD1. The length of the CDR3 is 13 residues. V was clipped by 5 bases and J by 2 bases; unmatched bases: 3. DNA for the CDR3: TGTGCCAGCAGTCCCGGGACAGCCTACGAGCAGTACTTC. This sequence encodes CASSPGTAYEQYF.

The rearrangement uses TRBV6-7 and TRBJ2-2; the D gene is possibly TRBD1 (7 bases). TRBV6-7 falls under the ORF class, with uncertain function. CDR3 length: 16 residues. V was shortened by 11 bases and J by 3 bases, with 22 bases between the two germline ends. The CDR3 region has the DNA TGTGCCTCCCCTGGCTGGGCCAGGGGGGACACCGGGGAGCTGTTTTTT. Its translation is CASPGWARGDTGELFF.

The rearrangement joins TRBV7-9 to TRBJ1-4, with 8 bases lining up with TRBD1. CDR3 length: 16 residues. Germline V gives CDR1 SEHNR, CDR2 FQNEAQ (reference sequence). The V and J ends lost 5 bases and 0 bases, in that order; junction bases with no gene match: 5. This CDR3 is CASSPRGQATNEKLFF. CDR3 sequence (DNA): TGTGCCAGCAGCCCCCGGGGACAGGCAACTAATGAAAAACTGTTTTTT. The variable domain in full, with the rest retrieved from reference TRBV7-9 and TRBJ1-4, is DTGVSQNPRHKITKRGQNVTFRCDPISEHNRLYWYRQTLGQGPEFLTYFQNEAQLEKSRLLSDRFSAERPKGSFSTLEIQRTEQGDSAMYLCASSPRGQATNEKLFFGSGTQLSVL.

This CDR3 is CASSEVNRVNYGYTF. The CDR3 nucleotides are TGTGCCAGCAGTGAAGTGAACCGAGTTAACTATGGCTACACCTTC. V gene TRBV6-1 combines with J gene TRBJ1-2; D gene uncertain. The germline V gene has CDR1 MNHNS and CDR2 SASEGT. The V gene lost 1 base and the J gene lost 1 base, with 10 bases spanning the gap. CDR3 size: 15 residues.

The CDR3 region has the DNA TGTGCCAGCAGCTTCCCCGGGACGGGGGCCTACGAGCAGTACTTC. Encoded protein: CASSFPGTGAYEQYF. This chain links TRBV5-6 with TRBJ2-7; D might be TRBD2 (6 bases). Germline CDR1 and CDR2: SGHDT and YYEEEE. V shed 2 bases and J shed 2 bases, with 14 bases lying between them. This CDR3 has 15 residues.

The gene calls are TRBV6-5 and TRBJ1-3; D remains unclear. Trimming stripped 2 bases from V and 3 bases from J, with 8 bases between. The CDR3 is made up of 14 amino acids. CDR1 and CDR2 (germline): MNHEY, SVGAGI. The CDR3 coding sequence is TGTGCCAGCAGTTACGCGAGAGATGGAAACACCATATATTTT. Translation gives CASSYARDGNTIYF.

The J gene is TRBJ1-4, the V gene TRBV4-1, with D unclear. V gave up 5 bases and J gave up 8 bases, with 6 bases separating them. Germline V gene lookup returns CDR1 MGHRA and CDR2 YSYEKL. CDR3 length equals 11 residues. The CDR3 DNA follows: TGCGCCAGCAGCGTGTCGGAAAAACTGTTTTTT. Its protein is CASSVSEKLFF.

This sequence joins TRBV5-1 and TRBJ2-2; 7 nucleotides align to TRBD1. V trimming: 0 bases; J trimming: 1 base; junction bases outside the gene matches: 0. This CDR3 has 15 residues. Germline CDR1 is SGHRS and CDR2 is YFSETQ. The CDR3 sequence is CASSLAGGNTGELFF. The CDR3, as DNA: TGCGCCAGCAGCTTGGCAGGGGGGAACACCGGGGAGCTGTTTTTT.

V is TRBV20-1 and J is TRBJ1-4, with unresolved D. Trimming pared 3 bases from V and 3 bases from J, leaving 11 bases between. Germline V gives CDR1 DFQATT, CDR2 SNEGSKA (reference sequence). The CDR3 has 14 amino acids. CDR3 nucleotides: TGCAGTGCTAGTTCTCCGGTCTCTAATGAAAAACTGTTTTTT. Its translation: CSASSPVSNEKLFF.

This CDR3 reads CASSSGGTGNNSPLHF. The DNA of the CDR3 is TGCGCCAGCAGCTCCGGCGGTACAGGGAACAATTCACCCCTCCACTTT. The chain has TRBV5-1 and TRBJ1-6, with D tentatively TRBD1 (6 bases). V was clipped by 3 bases and J by 7 bases, with 17 bases between them. CDR1 is SGHRS and CDR2 is YFSETQ in the germline V gene. The CDR3 contains 16 residues.